A single T cell receptor (beta chain) is shown here with its context. Its cognate antigen is unknown. This specimen comes from a study of OX40 agonist ivuxolimab in advanced cancers. Turning to the study itself: Patients were dosed with the agonistic anti-OX40 (CD134) antibody ivuxolimab. Hepatocellular carcinoma, melanoma, renal cell or head and neck cancer occurred in dose-escalation patients.

General study points: Mean expanded clone counts were higher in CD8+ than CD4+ T cells. What antigens the expanded peripheral T cells recognized was never established.

The CDR3 extends over 13 amino acids. V was shortened by 4 bases and J by 7 bases, with 11 bases between the two germline ends. Germline CDR1 GTSNPN, CDR2 SVGIG (reference sequence). Sequenced by immunoSEQ multiplex PCR; TCRdb stores in-frame clones only, minus some. In the table there are 75,000 to 95,000 clones, 85% of which are singletons. Material: CD4+ or CD8+ T cells sorted from blood, obtained in a trial of the OX40 agonist ivuxolimab. J is TRBJ1-6 and V is TRBV30, with a tentative D call TRBD1 (5 bases). This TCR was recovered from an adult with an advanced solid tumor such as melanoma, head and neck, liver or kidney cancer. This CDR3 reads CAWMRDANSPLHF. Here the CDR3 DNA reads TGTGCCTGGATGAGGGACGCCAATTCACCCCTCCACTTT.